This T cell receptor beta chain was sequenced during a study of CD8 T cells in ankylosing spondylitis. In making TCR beta libraries, quantitative 5'-RACE with molecular barcodes was used. MiXCR, applied by TCRdb to the 5' RACE reads, yields one record per CDR3 protein. The sample contains 250,000 or so distinct CDR3 sequences, 18% of which appear only once. In this sample, this clonotype turned up many times. Trimming took 1 base from V and 0 from J; bases not matched to a gene: 5. This CDR3 spans 17 amino acids. The sequence came from a male donor with ankylosing spondylitis or in good health (not recorded which). The sample was blood, either unsorted or a sorted T cell fraction (not recorded which). V and J are TRBV23-1 and TRBJ2-4; 8 nucleotides line up with TRBD1. TRBV23-1 is sorted into the ORF group, with uncertain function. The CDR3 DNA is TGCGCCAGCAGTCAATATGGGACAGGATTAGCCAAAAACATTCAGTACTTC. Its protein is CASSQYGTGLAKNIQYF.